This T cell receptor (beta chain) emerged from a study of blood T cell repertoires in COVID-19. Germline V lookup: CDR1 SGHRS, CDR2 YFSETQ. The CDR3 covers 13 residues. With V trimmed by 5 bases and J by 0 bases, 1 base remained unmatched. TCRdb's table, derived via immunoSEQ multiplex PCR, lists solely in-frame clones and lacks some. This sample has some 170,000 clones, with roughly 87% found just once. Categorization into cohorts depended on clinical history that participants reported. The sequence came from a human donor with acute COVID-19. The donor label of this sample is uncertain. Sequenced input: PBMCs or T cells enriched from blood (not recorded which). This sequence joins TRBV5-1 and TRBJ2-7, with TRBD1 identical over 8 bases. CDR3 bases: TGCGCCAGCAGGACAGGGGCCTCCTACGAGCAGTACTTC. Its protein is CASRTGASYEQYF.